Listed below are T cell receptor beta chains from one sample, sequenced in a study of blood T cell repertoires in COVID-19. The assay was immunoSEQ multiplex PCR, and TCRdb's table has in-frame clones only and misses some. The repertoire consists of a few hundred thousand clones, with over 75% occurring once and the leading ten covering 3% to 4%. Source material: peripheral blood. These receptors all come from a woman in her forties or fifties with active or convalescent COVID-19. The CDR3 runs from the conserved cysteine through the conserved F or W.

CDR3 length: 13; V gene: TRBV30; CDR3 protein: CAWKQASTDTQYF
CDR3 length: 17; V gene: TRBV2; CDR3 protein: CASSEFVRNRSNYGYTF
CDR3 length: 14; V gene: TRBV19; CDR3 protein: CASSRQGANQPQHF
CDR3 length: 17; V gene: TRBV6-6; CDR3 protein: CASSPRTGSAWDYEQYF
CDR3 length: 14; V gene: TRBV30; CDR3 protein: CAWEGRADTGELFF
CDR3 length: 16; V gene: TRBV6-6; CDR3 protein: CASSYEGQDSGNTIYF
CDR3 length: 13; V gene: TRBV29-1; CDR3 protein: CSGTGRGTDTQYF
CDR3 length: 12; V gene: TRBV5-4; CDR3 protein: CASSFAGGSAFF
CDR3 length: 15; V gene: TRBV2; CDR3 protein: CASSEKRGGVDTQYF
CDR3 length: 13; V gene: TRBV19; CDR3 protein: CASSSARDRGYTF
CDR3 length: 15; V gene: TRBV30; CDR3 protein: CAWSATGVGGNGYTF
CDR3 length: 16; V gene: TRBV9; CDR3 protein: CASSPQPGQGAGEAFF
CDR3 length: 13; V gene: TRBV2; CDR3 protein: CASGDRGDSPLHF
CDR3 length: 14; V gene: TRBV18; CDR3 protein: CASHAGTGANVLTF
CDR3 length: 15; V gene: TRBV7-2; CDR3 protein: CASSPLDRSNEKLFF
CDR3 length: 14; V gene: TRBV24-1; CDR3 protein: CATSEAGTGGSYTF
CDR3 length: 15; V gene: TRBV15; CDR3 protein: CASRGGTGEDQPQHF
CDR3 length: 12; V gene: TRBV7-2; CDR3 protein: CASSPGADTQYF